Here is one T cell receptor (beta chain) with its context. The data derive from a study of blood T cell repertoires in COVID-19. In the study overall: The United States, Italy and Spain supplied acute and convalescent COVID-19 samples. T cells, B-cell-depleted T cells, or PBMCs provided the cDNA or gDNA that served as material.

TCRdb's table, derived via immunoSEQ multiplex PCR, lists solely in-frame clones and lacks some. This table holds 300,000 or so clones, about 87% found once. CDR3 length: 14 residues. The V gene's germline CDR1 is SNHLY and CDR2 FYNNEI. The V end was cut by 0 bases, the J end by 0 bases, with 5 bases between. Input material: peripheral blood. The rearrangement uses TRBV2 and TRBJ1-1, with TRBD1 as a possible D gene (5 bases). The sequence came from a woman in her 40s with acute or convalescent COVID-19. This CDR3 is CASSEAGVNTEAFF. CDR3 nucleotide sequence: TGTGCCAGCAGTGAAGCAGGGGTGAACACTGAAGCTTTCTTT.